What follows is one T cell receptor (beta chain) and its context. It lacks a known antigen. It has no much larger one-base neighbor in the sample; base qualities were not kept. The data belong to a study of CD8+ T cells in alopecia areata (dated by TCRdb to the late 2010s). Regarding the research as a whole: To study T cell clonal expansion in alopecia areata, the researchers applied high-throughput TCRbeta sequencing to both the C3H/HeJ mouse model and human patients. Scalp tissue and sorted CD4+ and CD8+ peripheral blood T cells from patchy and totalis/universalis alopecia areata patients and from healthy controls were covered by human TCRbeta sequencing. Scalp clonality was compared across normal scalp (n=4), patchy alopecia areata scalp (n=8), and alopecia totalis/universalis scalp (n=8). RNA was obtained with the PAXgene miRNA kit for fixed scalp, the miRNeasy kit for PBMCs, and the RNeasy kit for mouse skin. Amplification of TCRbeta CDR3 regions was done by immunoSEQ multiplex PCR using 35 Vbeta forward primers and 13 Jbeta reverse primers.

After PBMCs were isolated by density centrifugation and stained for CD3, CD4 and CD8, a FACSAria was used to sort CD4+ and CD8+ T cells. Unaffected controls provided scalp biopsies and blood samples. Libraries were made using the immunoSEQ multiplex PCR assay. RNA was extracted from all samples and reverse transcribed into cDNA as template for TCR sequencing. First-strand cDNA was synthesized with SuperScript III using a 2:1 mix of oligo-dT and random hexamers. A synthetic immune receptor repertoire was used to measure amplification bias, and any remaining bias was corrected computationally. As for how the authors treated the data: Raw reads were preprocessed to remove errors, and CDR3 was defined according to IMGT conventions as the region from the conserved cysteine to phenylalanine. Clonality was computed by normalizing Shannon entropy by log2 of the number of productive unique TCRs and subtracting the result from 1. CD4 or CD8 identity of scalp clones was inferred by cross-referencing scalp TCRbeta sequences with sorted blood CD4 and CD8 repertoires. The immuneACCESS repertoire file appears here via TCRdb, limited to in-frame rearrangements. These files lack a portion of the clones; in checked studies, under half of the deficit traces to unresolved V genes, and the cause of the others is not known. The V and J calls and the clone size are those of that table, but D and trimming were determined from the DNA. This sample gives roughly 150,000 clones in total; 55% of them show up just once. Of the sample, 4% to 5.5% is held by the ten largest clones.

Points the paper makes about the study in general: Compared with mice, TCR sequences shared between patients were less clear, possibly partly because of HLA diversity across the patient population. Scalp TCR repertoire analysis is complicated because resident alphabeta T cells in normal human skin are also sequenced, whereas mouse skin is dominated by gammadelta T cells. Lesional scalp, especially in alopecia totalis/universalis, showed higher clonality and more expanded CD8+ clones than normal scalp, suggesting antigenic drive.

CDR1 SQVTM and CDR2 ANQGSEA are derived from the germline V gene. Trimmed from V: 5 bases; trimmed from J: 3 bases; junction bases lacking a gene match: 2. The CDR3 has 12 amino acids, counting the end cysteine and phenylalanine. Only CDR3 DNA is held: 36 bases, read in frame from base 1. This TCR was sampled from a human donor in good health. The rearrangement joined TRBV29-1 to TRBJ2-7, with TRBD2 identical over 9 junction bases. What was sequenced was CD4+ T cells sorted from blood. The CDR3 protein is CSVWTSVYEQYF. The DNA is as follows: TGCAGCGTTTGGACTAGCGTCTACGAGCAGTACTTC.